This T cell receptor (beta chain) comes out of a study of T cells of healthy individuals. This clonotype has a handful of counts. TCRdb re-called the 5' RACE reads through MiXCR, storing one row per CDR3 protein. The table records 63,000 or so distinct CDR3 sequences, around 16% of them present only once. The CDR3 loop spans 15 amino acids. Trimming removed 2 bases from V and 6 bases from J, with 18 bases in between. Germline loops: CDR1 DFQATT, CDR2 SNEGSKA (reference sequence). This clonotype was sampled from a human donor in good health. This chain uses TRBV20-1 with TRBJ2-3, with D hard to call. As DNA, the CDR3 is TGCAGTGCTAGAACAGCCGGACGCCAACTGGATACGCAGTATTTT. Translated, it gives CSARTAGRQLDTQYF.